Each of the 28 T cell receptor beta chains below was sequenced from the same sample in a study of OX40 agonist ivuxolimab in advanced cancers. The protocol was immunoSEQ multiplex PCR, while the TCRdb copy is restricted to in-frame clones and leaves out a portion. The profile shows roughly 60,000 clones, less than 95% of them singletons. The sequences come from CD4+ or CD8+ T cells sorted from blood, collected in a trial of the OX40 agonist ivuxolimab. These receptors were taken from an adult with an advanced solid tumor such as melanoma, head and neck, liver or kidney cancer.

This clone was observed a handful of times. V and J are TRBV19 and TRBJ2-6; 8 nucleotides agree with TRBD1. With V trimmed by 6 bases and J by 4 bases, 8 bases remained unmatched. CDR3 length: 16 residues. Germline V lookup: CDR1 LNHDA, CDR2 SQIVND (reference sequence). The DNA for the CDR3 is TGTGCCAGTAGCCCAATACAGGGGGTCGGGGCCAACGTCCTGACTTTC. Translation gives CASSPIQGVGANVLTF.

This chain joins TRBV5-4 and TRBJ1-3, with a possible D match to TRBD1 (5 bases). The CDR3 totals 14 residues. The germline V gene encodes CDR1 SGHNT and CDR2 YYREEE (reference sequence). Trimming removed 7 bases from V and 0 bases from J, with 11 bases in between. The CDR3 sequence: CASQDTVSGNTIYF. CDR3 sequence (DNA): TGTGCCAGCCAGGACACCGTCTCTGGAAACACCATATATTTT.

This rearrangement joins TRBV27 to TRBJ1-2; D possibly corresponds to TRBD1 (5 bases). The CDR3 contains 14 residues. Trimming stripped 3 bases from V and 4 bases from J, with 12 bases between. Per germline, CDR1 MNHEY and CDR2 SMNVEV (reference sequence). Here the CDR3 DNA reads TGTGCCAGCAGTTTCAAATCAGGGATCTATGGCTACACCTTC. Translating gives CASSFKSGIYGYTF.

This chain joins TRBV28 and TRBJ2-2; 7 bases match TRBD2. The CDR3 is 15 residues long. Losses at the gene ends were 4 bases for V and 4 bases for J; bases not matched to a gene: 6. From germline, CDR1 is MDHEN and CDR2 SYDVKM. DNA of the CDR3: TGTGCCAGCAGTTCGGGGGGACTCAGCACCGGGGAGCTGTTTTTT. It specifies CASSSGGLSTGELFF.

The CDR3 coding sequence is TGCAGCTTACTTCGGGGGACCGGCTACAATGAGCAGTTCTTC. Its translation: CSLLRGTGYNEQFF. The V gene is TRBV29-1, the J gene TRBJ2-1; D is possibly TRBD2 (6 bases). Between the trimmed V and J ends, which lost 8 bases and 3 bases, there was a span of 17 bases. The CDR3 spans 14 residues. Germline loops: CDR1 SQVTM, CDR2 ANQGSEA.

This clone occurred once. This chain links TRBV9 with TRBJ2-4; D is unclear. V was clipped by 2 bases and J by 9 bases, with 12 bases between them. The CDR3 runs to 13 residues. Germline lookup yields CDR1 SGDLS and CDR2 YYNGEE. The CDR3 sequence is CASSVTSLGIQYF. CDR3 nucleotide sequence: TGTGCCAGCAGCGTGACCTCGCTCGGCATTCAGTACTTC.

There are a few counts of this clone. The chain is built from TRBV15 and TRBJ1-1; no firm D call. CDR1 and CDR2 from the germline V gene are LNHNV and YYDKDF (reference sequence). The CDR3 is 15 residues long. Trimming took 0 bases from V and 6 from J, leaving 14 bases between them. The CDR3 DNA is TGTGCCACCAGCAGAGATTGGAAGCTTAGGGCTGAAGCTTTCTTT. This translates into CATSRDWKLRAEAFF.

A word on this clone: Other DNA sequences within the sample encode an identical CDR3. V is TRBV5-1 and J is TRBJ2-6; D unclear. The CDR3 sequence is 14 residues long. The germline V gene encodes CDR1 SGHRS and CDR2 YFSETQ. The V gene lost 4 bases and the J gene lost 0 bases, with 5 bases spanning the gap. CDR3 sequence reads: CASSGDSGANVLTF. For the CDR3, the DNA is TGCGCCAGCAGCGGGGACTCTGGGGCCAACGTCCTGACTTTC.

V usage is TRBV7-9 and J usage is TRBJ2-3, with D unclear. There are 15 residues in the CDR3. Germline V CDR1 and CDR2: SEHNR, FQNEAQ (reference sequence). The V end lost 5 bases, the J end lost 1 base, and 13 bases lay between the germline ends. CDR3: CASSPPGGGTDTQYF. The CDR3, as DNA: TGTGCCAGCAGCCCCCCGGGTGGCGGCACAGATACGCAGTATTTT.

This rearrangement joins TRBV15 to TRBJ1-5; no reliable D call. The V gene lost 7 bases and the J gene lost 5 bases, with 6 bases spanning the gap. Germline loops: CDR1 LNHNV, CDR2 YYDKDF (reference sequence). This CDR3 has 11 residues. In nucleotides, the CDR3 is TGTGCCACCATGGGAGATCAGCCCCAGCATTTT. This sequence encodes CATMGDQPQHF. Using reference TRBV15 and TRBJ1-5 for the parts outside the CDR3, the full variable domain is DAMVIQNPRYQVTQFGKPVTLSCSQTLNHNVMYWYQQKSSQAPKLLFHYYDKDFNNEADTPDNFQSRRPNTSFCFLDIRSPGLGDTAMYLCATMGDQPQHFGDGTRLSIL.

The rearrangement joins TRBV7-2 to TRBJ2-2, with 13 bases lining up with TRBD2. The CDR3 is 17 amino acids. V dropped 4 bases and J dropped 5; count of bases not matched to a gene: 7. Looked up from germline, CDR1 is SGHTA and CDR2 is FQGNSA. CDR3 nucleotides: TGTGCCAGCAGCTCCGGACTAGCGGGAGATGGGACCGGGGAGCTGTTTTTT. Its translation: CASSSGLAGDGTGELFF.

A remark on this clone: The sample has other DNA sequences that encode this CDR3 too. This rearrangement joins TRBV5-1 to TRBJ1-1; D uncertain. V was pared by 0 bases and J by 1 base, with 7 bases between. CDR1 and CDR2 (germline): SGHRS, YFSETQ. CDR3 length: 14 residues. CDR3 coding DNA: TGCGCCAGCAGCTTGGGTTCCCAGAACACTGAAGCTTTCTTT. It yields the protein CASSLGSQNTEAFF.

This clone was recorded once. The genes are TRBV28 and TRBJ2-7; 9 bases align to TRBD1. Germline values: CDR1 MDHEN, CDR2 SYDVKM. With 1 base clipped from V and 3 bases from J, the junction kept 4 bases outside the gene matches. This CDR3 comprises 15 residues. The CDR3 loop is CASSLSGGQGYEQYF. The CDR3 DNA is TGTGCCAGCAGTTTATCGGGGGGACAGGGCTACGAGCAGTACTTC.

This chain joins TRBV23-1 and TRBJ2-7, with TRBD1 identical over 9 bases. TRBV23-1 carries the ORF label, with uncertain function. V lost 9 bases to trimming and J lost 7 bases; unmatched junction nucleotides: 7. The CDR3 consists of 12 residues. CDR3 sequence (DNA): TGCGCCAGGAGGACAGGGGTCGGGGAGCAGTACTTC. Its translation: CARRTGVGEQYF.

This sequence joins TRBV5-4 and TRBJ2-2; no reliable D call. The CDR3 sequence is 18 residues long. The V gene's germline CDR1 is SGHNT and CDR2 YYREEE (reference sequence). Trimming removed 3 bases at V and 2 bases at J, with 20 bases between. CDR3 protein: CASSSQVSRITNTGELFF. The CDR3 DNA sequence: TGTGCCAGCAGCTCTCAAGTCTCCAGAATCACAAACACCGGGGAGCTGTTTTTT. Based on the CDR3 plus reference TRBV5-4 and TRBJ2-2, the full variable domain is ETGVTQSPTHLIKTRGQQVTLRCSSQSGHNTVSWYQQALGQGPQFIFQYYREEENGRGNFPPRFSGLQFPNYSSELNVNALELDDSALYLCASSSQVSRITNTGELFFGEGSRLTVL.

The chain combines TRBV29-1 with TRBJ1-4, with a tentative D call TRBD1 (6 bases). Germline CDR1 and CDR2: SQVTM and ANQGSEA. The V end lost 4 bases, the J end lost 7 bases, and 10 bases lay between the germline ends. The CDR3 has 12 amino acids. CDR3 region: CSVAEGGEKLFF. The CDR3 bases are TGCAGCGTTGCTGAGGGGGGTGAAAAACTGTTTTTT.

The genes are TRBV28 and TRBJ1-5; D remains ambiguous. Trimming shortened V by 6 bases and J by 10 bases, and 13 bases separated the two germline ends. The CDR3 consists of 12 residues. Germline V gene sequence: CDR1 MDHEN, CDR2 SYDVKM. The CDR3 coding sequence is TGTGCCAGCAGGATTAACACGACCCCCCAGCATTTT. Its translation: CASRINTTPQHF.

The CDR3 sequence is CASSLDSNTGELFF. DNA for the CDR3: TGTGCCAGCAGCTTAGACTCGAACACCGGGGAGCTGTTTTTT. The J gene is TRBJ2-2, the V gene TRBV7-9; D is unclear. Germline V gives CDR1 SEHNR, CDR2 FQNEAQ (reference sequence). This CDR3 has 14 amino acids. Trimming took off 1 base at V and 0 bases at J, with 3 bases between the two ends.

Only one count was recorded for this clone. The CDR3 coding sequence is TGCGCCAGCAGCCCACGACAGGGCGGCACAGATACGCAGTATTTT. It specifies CASSPRQGGTDTQYF. This sequence joins TRBV4-1 and TRBJ2-3; 7 bases fit TRBD1. This CDR3 has 15 amino acids. Per germline, CDR1 MGHRA and CDR2 YSYEKL. V gave up 4 bases and J gave up 1 base; unmatched junction bases: 5.

The table lists this clone with a few counts. This chain links TRBV11-3 with TRBJ2-5; the D gene could be TRBD1 or TRBD2 (5 bases each). V gave up 1 base and J gave up 4 bases, with 7 bases separating them. The CDR3 runs 13 residues. Germline values: CDR1 SGHNT, CDR2 YENEEA. The DNA of the CDR3 is TGTGCCAGCAGCTTAGCGGGGACAGAGACCCAGTACTTC. Protein product: CASSLAGTETQYF.

The genes are TRBV27 and TRBJ2-3; no clear D. Trimming took 10 bases from V and 2 from J, leaving 19 bases between them. Germline V CDR1 and CDR2: MNHEY, SMNVEV (reference sequence). This CDR3 is 15 amino acids long. CDR3 DNA: TGTGCCACACAGAAATTGGATCGGGCCACAGATACGCAGTATTTT. It translates to CATQKLDRATDTQYF.

The chain carries TRBV4-3 and TRBJ2-1; D remains ambiguous. The V end was cut by 1 base, the J end by 4 bases, with 11 bases between. The CDR3 has 15 residues. Germline V gene data show CDR1 as LGHNA and CDR2 as YSLEER. CDR3 DNA sequence: TGCGCCAGCAGCCAAGCCTGGGGATATTACAATGAGCAGTTCTTC. This sequence encodes CASSQAWGYYNEQFF.

The CDR3 region has the DNA TGCGCCAGCAGCTTGGTTGCGAACACTGAAGCTTTCTTT. Protein sequence: CASSLVANTEAFF. V usage is TRBV5-1 and J usage is TRBJ1-1, with D unclear. The CDR3 extends over 13 amino acids. The germline gives CDR1 SGHRS, CDR2 YFSETQ. The V gene lost 0 bases and the J gene lost 1 base, with 4 bases spanning the gap.

CDR3 sequence: CASSLEGYYEQYF. DNA of the CDR3: TGCGCCAGCAGCTTGGAGGGATACTACGAGCAGTACTTC. This chain uses TRBV5-1 with TRBJ2-7; D not certain. V was shortened by 0 bases and J by 3 bases, with 7 bases between the two germline ends. Germline V gene data show CDR1 as SGHRS and CDR2 as YFSETQ. The CDR3 has 13 amino acids.

The chain links TRBV30 to TRBJ2-7, with 8 bases lining up with TRBD2. Trimming cost V 4 bases and J 3 bases; bases outside gene matches: 5. Germline V gives CDR1 GTSNPN, CDR2 SVGIG (reference sequence). This CDR3 comprises 13 residues. The CDR3 bases are TGTGCCTGGAACGCCGGGACTAGCTACGAGCAGTACTTC. Protein: CAWNAGTSYEQYF. Full variable domain (rest looked up from reference TRBV30 and TRBJ2-7): SQTIHQWPATLVQPVGSPLSLECTVEGTSNPNLYWYRQAAGRGLQLLFYSVGIGQISSEVPQNLSASRPQDRQFILSSKKLLLSDSGFYLCAWNAGTSYEQYFGPGTRLTVT.

The chain recombines TRBV7-6 with TRBJ2-7; D unclear. V dropped 0 bases and J dropped 5 bases, with 14 bases sitting between them. The CDR3 has 15 amino acids. Germline V gene data show CDR1 as SGHVS and CDR2 as FNYEAQ. CDR3 protein: CASSLAQVREDEQYF. CDR3 in DNA: TGTGCCAGCAGCTTAGCCCAAGTCCGAGAAGACGAGCAGTACTTC.

This chain joins TRBV28 and TRBJ2-1, with 8 bases lining up with TRBD1. The trim removed 7 bases at V and 3 bases at J, leaving 5 bases unmatched. Germline CDR1 is MDHEN and CDR2 is SYDVKM. The CDR3 totals 14 residues. The CDR3 loop reads CASNTGQDYNEQFF. As DNA, the CDR3 is TGTGCCAGCAATACGGGACAGGACTACAATGAGCAGTTCTTC.

The J gene is TRBJ2-3, the V gene TRBV28, with 9 bases that match TRBD1. CDR3 length equals 16 residues. Trimming took 1 base from V and 7 from J; bases not matched to a gene: 9. Germline V gene sequence: CDR1 MDHEN, CDR2 SYDVKM. The CDR3 DNA follows: TGTGCCAGCAGTTTATTGGGACAGGGTAGGGCATATACGCAGTATTTT. Translated: CASSLLGQGRAYTQYF. The entire variable domain, with the rest obtained from reference TRBV28 and TRBJ2-3, is as follows: DVKVTQSSRYLVKRTGEKVFLECVQDMDHENMFWYRQDPGLGLRLIYFSYDVKMKEKGDIPEGYSVSREKKERFSLILESASTNQTSMYLCASSLLGQGRAYTQYFGPGTRLTVL.